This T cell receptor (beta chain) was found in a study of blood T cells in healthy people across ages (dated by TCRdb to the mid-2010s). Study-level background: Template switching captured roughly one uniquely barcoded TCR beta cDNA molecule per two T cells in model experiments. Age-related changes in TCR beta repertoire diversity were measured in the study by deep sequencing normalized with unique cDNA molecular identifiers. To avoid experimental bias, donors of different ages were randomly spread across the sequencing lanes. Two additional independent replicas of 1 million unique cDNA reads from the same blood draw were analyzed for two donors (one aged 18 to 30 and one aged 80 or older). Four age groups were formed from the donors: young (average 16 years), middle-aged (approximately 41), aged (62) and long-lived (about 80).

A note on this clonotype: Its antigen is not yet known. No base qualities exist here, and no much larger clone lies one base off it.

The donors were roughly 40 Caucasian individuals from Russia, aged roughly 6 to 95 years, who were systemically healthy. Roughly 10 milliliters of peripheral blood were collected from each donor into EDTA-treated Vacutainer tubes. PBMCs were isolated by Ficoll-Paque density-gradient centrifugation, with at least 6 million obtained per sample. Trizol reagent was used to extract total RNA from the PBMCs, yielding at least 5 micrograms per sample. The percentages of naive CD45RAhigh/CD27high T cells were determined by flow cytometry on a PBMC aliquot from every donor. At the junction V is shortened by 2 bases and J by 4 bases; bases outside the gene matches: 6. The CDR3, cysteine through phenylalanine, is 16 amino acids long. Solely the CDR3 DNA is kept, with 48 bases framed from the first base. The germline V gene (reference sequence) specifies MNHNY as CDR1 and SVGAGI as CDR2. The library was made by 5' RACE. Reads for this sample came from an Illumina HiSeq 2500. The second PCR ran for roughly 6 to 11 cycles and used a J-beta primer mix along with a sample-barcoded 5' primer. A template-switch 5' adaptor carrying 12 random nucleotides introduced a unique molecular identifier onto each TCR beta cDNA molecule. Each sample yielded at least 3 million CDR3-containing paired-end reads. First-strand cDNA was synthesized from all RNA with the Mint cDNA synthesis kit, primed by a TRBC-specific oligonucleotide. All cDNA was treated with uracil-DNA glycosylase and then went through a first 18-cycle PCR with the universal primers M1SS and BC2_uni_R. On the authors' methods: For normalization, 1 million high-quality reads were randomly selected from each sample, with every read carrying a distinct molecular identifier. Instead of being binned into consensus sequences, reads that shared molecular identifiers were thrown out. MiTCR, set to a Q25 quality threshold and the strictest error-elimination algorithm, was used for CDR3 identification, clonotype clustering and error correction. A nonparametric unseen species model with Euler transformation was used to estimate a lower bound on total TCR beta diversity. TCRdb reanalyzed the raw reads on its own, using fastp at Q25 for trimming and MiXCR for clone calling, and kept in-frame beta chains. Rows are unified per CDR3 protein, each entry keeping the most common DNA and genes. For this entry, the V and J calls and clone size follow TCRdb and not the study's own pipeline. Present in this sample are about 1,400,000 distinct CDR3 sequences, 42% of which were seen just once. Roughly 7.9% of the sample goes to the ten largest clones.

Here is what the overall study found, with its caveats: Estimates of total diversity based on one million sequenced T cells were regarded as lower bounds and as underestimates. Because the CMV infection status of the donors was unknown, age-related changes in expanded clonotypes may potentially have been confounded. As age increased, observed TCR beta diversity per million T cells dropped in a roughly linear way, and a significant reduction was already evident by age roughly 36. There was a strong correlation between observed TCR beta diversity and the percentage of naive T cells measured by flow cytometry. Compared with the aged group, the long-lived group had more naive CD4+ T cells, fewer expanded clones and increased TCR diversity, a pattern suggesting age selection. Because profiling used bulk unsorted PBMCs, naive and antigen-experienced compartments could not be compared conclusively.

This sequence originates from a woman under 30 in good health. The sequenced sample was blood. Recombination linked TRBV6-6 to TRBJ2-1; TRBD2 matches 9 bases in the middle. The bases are TGTGCCAGCAGTTACGCGGGGGGGCGAGGATACAATGAGCAGTTCTTC. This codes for CASSYAGGRGYNEQFF.